This is a list of T cell receptor beta chains from one sample in a study of beta chain features in type 1 diabetes. Measured with immunoSEQ multiplex PCR; TCRdb has only the in-frame clones, and not every one. The table includes 150,000 or so clones, about 10% detected once. The sequencing input was central memory CD4+ T cells from blood. The source is a man between 18 and 35 years old in good health. CDR3s include the opening cysteine and the closing phenylalanine or tryptophan. The D gene is left open where the match is weak. Not every row has a clone size; where given, it reads once, few, many or a size class.

CDR3: CASSQQVAGTDTQYF
DNA: TGTGCCAGCAGTCAACAGGTAGCCGGCACAGATACGCAGTATTTT
size: NA
J: TRBJ2-3
D: NA
V: TRBV7-9

CDR3: CASSSPDGAGETQYF
DNA: TGCGCCAGCAGCTCCCCGGACGGTGCGGGAGAGACCCAGTACTTC
size: NA
J: TRBJ2-5
D: NA
V: TRBV5-1

CDR3: CASSQEGTPQETQYF
DNA: TGCGCCAGCAGCCAAGAAGGGACTCCGCAAGAGACCCAGTACTTC
size: NA
J: TRBJ2-5
D: NA
V: TRBV4-3

CDR3: CASSPTMDSYEQYF
DNA: TGTGCCAGCAGCCCTACTATGGACAGTTACGAGCAGTACTTC
size: few
J: TRBJ2-7
D: NA
V: TRBV4-1

CDR3: CASSYGGSYGYTF
DNA: TGTGCCAGCAGTTACGGGGGGAGCTATGGCTACACCTTC
size: few
J: TRBJ1-2
D: NA
V: TRBV6-5

CDR3: CASSLSPGQGADTQYF
DNA: TGTGCCAGCAGCTTATCCCCGGGACAGGGGGCAGATACGCAGTATTTT
size: few
J: TRBJ2-3
D: TRBD1
V: TRBV7-7

CDR3: CASGTGSGHEKLFF
DNA: TGTGCCAGCGGAACAGGGTCGGGTCATGAAAAACTGTTTTTT
size: NA
J: TRBJ1-4
D: NA
V: TRBV9

CDR3: CASSWGSYEQYF
DNA: TGTGCCAGCAGTTGGGGCAGCTACGAGCAGTACTTC
size: NA
J: TRBJ2-7
D: NA
V: TRBV28

CDR3: CASSQDNFYGDTQYF
DNA: TGTGCCAGCAGCCAAGATAATTTTTACGGAGATACGCAGTATTTT
size: NA
J: TRBJ2-3
D: NA
V: TRBV14

CDR3: CASSSIPGETPDTQYF
DNA: TGCGCCAGCAGCTCGATACCGGGGGAAACTCCAGATACGCAGTATTTT
size: few
J: TRBJ2-3
D: NA
V: TRBV5-1

CDR3: CASSQEAFRTSGVSLAKNIQYF
DNA: TGTGCCAGCAGCCAAGAAGCTTTCCGGACTAGCGGGGTTTCTCTAGCCAAAAACATTCAGTACTTC
size: NA
J: TRBJ2-4
D: TRBD2
V: TRBV4-2

CDR3: CASSLSWGQGRNEQFF
DNA: TGTGCCAGCAGTTTATCGTGGGGACAGGGGAGGAATGAGCAGTTCTTC
size: few
J: TRBJ2-1
D: TRBD1
V: TRBV27

CDR3: CASSLGASGGTYF
DNA: TGTGCCAGCAGTCTAGGGGCTAGCGGGGGTACTTATTTT
size: few
J: TRBJ2-3
D: TRBD2
V: TRBV27

CDR3: CASSQAFGQQYGYTF
DNA: TGCGCCAGCAGCCAGGCCTTCGGACAGCAATATGGCTACACCTTC
size: NA
J: TRBJ1-2
D: NA
V: TRBV4-3

CDR3: CASSLVIRGGQETQYF
DNA: TGTGCCAGCAGCTTGGTAATTCGTGGAGGGCAAGAGACCCAGTACTTC
size: few
J: TRBJ2-5
D: NA
V: TRBV5-4

CDR3: CASSRDSNNEKLFF
DNA: TGTGCCAGCAGCCGGGACAGTAATAATGAAAAACTGTTTTTT
size: NA
J: TRBJ1-4
D: TRBD1
V: TRBV5-4

CDR3: CASSMTSGGDEQFF
DNA: TGCGCCAGCAGCATGACTAGCGGGGGCGATGAGCAGTTCTTC
size: few
J: TRBJ2-1
D: TRBD2
V: TRBV5-1

CDR3: CASRGHRNEQYF
DNA: TGCGCCAGCAGGGGGCACCGGAACGAGCAGTACTTC
size: few
J: TRBJ2-7
D: NA
V: TRBV4-3